This T cell receptor (beta chain) was found in a study of cytotoxic CD8 clonotypes in ibrutinib-treated CLL. Overall study context: Response samples were obtained once patients had received a median 12 months of treatment, range 6 to 36.

Remarks on this clone: Its target is not known.

Study-wide points: Once treatment began, public clonotypes, which were uncommon, contracted or stayed stable. Clonality at baseline surpassed age-matched healthy donors and tracked circulating CD8+ T-cell counts.

Germline V gives CDR1 LNHNV, CDR2 YYDKDF (reference sequence). V gave up 8 bases and J gave up 5 bases, with 9 bases separating them. The CDR3 runs to 11 residues. Depth targeted 1 in 200,000 to 1 in 1 million T cells, averaging roughly 9.7x coverage per clonotype. The data were produced by immunoSEQ multiplex PCR, yet TCRdb's version contains in-frame clones alone and is incomplete. The table records some 350,000 clones, about 61% of them present only once. This sequence was found in a human donor with chronic lymphocytic leukemia. The sequenced sample was PBMCs, obtained after 36 months of ibrutinib treatment. The chain carries TRBV15 and TRBJ1-2; D not resolved. CDR3 nucleotides: TGTGCCACCGGTCAGGCATATGGCTACACCTTC. It is translated as CATGQAYGYTF.